This T cell receptor (beta chain) derives from a study of CD8 T cells in Susac syndrome. Whole-study results and caveats: That the number of individuals in its TCR sequencing and HLA analysis was relatively small was acknowledged by the study.

Negative isolation yielded CD4+ and CD8+ T cells, and FACS enriched TEMRA cells. On this clonotype itself: Its antigen is still unknown.

This CDR3 comprises 16 residues. Between the trimmed V and J ends, which lost 0 bases and 3 bases, there was a span of 14 bases. The germline V gene has CDR1 MNHEY and CDR2 SVGAGI. Random hexamers were used to reverse transcribe an amount of about 0.5 to 1 ug RNA. TCRdb called the immunoSEQ multiplex PCR reads again in MiXCR, with one record for every CDR3 protein. This sample yields around 200,000 distinct CDR3 sequences, of which more than 90% are seen a single time; approximately 0.088% belongs to the top ten. Material: CD4+ T cells from PBMCs. The J gene is TRBJ1-1, the V gene TRBV6-5; D perhaps matches TRBD1 (6 bases). The sequence came from a human donor with multiple sclerosis. The CDR3 DNA follows: TGTGCCAGCAGTTACTCCCCACTACAGGGAGACACTGAAGCTTTCTTT. Translated, it gives CASSYSPLQGDTEAFF.